This TCR beta chain was obtained from a study of pediatric ulcerative colitis. Sequencing was at survey level. Assay: immunoSEQ multiplex PCR; the TCRdb copy retains only in-frame clones and omits some. The repertoire holds about 22,000 clones, with approximately 74% as singletons. The rectum was sampled with one to two pinch biopsies at colonoscopy. Whole-study findings and limits: Rectal pinch biopsies may have included blood-derived T cells, especially in patients with overt colitis. Repertoires came from total lymphocyte DNA, so rare subsets like regulatory T cells may be missed. No controls had the two rectal clonotypes shared by ulcerative colitis patients.

Concerning this clone: Its target is unknown.

What was sequenced was gut tissue. This receptor was taken from a boy between 10 and 17 years old with severe ulcerative colitis.

The CDR3 DNA reads TGTGCCAGCAGCGTAGGAGTCAGACGTAATGAAAAACTGTTTTTT. Amino acid sequence: CASSVGVRRNEKLFF. The chain couples TRBV9 to TRBJ1-4; D remains unclear. From germline, CDR1 is SGDLS and CDR2 YYNGEE. The CDR3 spans 15 residues. The V end was cut by 0 bases, the J end by 4 bases, with 10 bases between.